This T cell receptor (beta chain) came from a study of blood T cell repertoires in COVID-19. In assigning cohorts, the study relied on participant-reported clinical history. Produced via immunoSEQ multiplex PCR; TCRdb's table is partial and in-frame only. The repertoire has a few hundred thousand clones, 88% of them found once; the top ten carry 0.95% to 1.1%. Germline-derived CDR1 and CDR2 are SGHTS and YDEGEE. The CDR3 has 16 residues. V was trimmed by 0 bases and J by 0 bases, leaving 12 bases between them. The specimen was PBMCs or T cells enriched from blood (not recorded which). J is TRBJ2-5 and V is TRBV5-8; the D gene is possibly TRBD1 (5 bases). This receptor was obtained from a woman in her 30s who had been exposed to COVID-19. The CDR3 sequence is CASSLEVRAYQETQYF. The CDR3 nucleotides are TGTGCCAGCAGCTTGGAGGTCAGGGCGTACCAAGAGACCCAGTACTTC. The full variable domain, completed using reference TRBV5-8 and TRBJ2-5, is EAGVTQSPTHLIKTRGQQATLRCSPISGHTSVYWYQQALGLGLQFLLWYDEGEERNRGNFPPRFSGRQFPNYSSELNVNALELEDSALYLCASSLEVRAYQETQYFGPGTRLLVL.